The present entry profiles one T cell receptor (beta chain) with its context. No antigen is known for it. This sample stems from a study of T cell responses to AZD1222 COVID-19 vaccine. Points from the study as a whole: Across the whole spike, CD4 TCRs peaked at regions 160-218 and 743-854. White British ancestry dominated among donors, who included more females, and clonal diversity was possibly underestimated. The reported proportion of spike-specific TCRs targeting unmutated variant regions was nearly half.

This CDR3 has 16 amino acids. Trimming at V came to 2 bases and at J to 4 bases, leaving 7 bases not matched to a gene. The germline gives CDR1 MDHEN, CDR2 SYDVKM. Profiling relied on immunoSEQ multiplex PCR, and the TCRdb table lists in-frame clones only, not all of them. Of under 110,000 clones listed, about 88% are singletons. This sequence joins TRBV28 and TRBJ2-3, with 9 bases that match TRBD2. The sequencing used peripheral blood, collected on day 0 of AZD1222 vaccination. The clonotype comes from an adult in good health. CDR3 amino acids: CASSLVGSGSSDTQYF. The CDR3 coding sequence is TGTGCCAGCAGTTTAGTTGGTAGCGGGAGTTCAGATACGCAGTATTTT.